The 23 T cell receptor beta chains below all came from one sample that was sequenced in a study of control samples from healthy donors and cancer patients. TCRdb keeps only in-frame clones here, not all; method: immunoSEQ multiplex PCR. The sample includes about 190,000 clones. The sequenced sample was blood. The receptors were sampled from a young woman in good health.

The V and J genes are TRBV28 and TRBJ1-1, with D unclear. Trimming stripped 1 base from V and 1 base from J, with 10 bases between. Per the germline V gene, CDR1 is MDHEN and CDR2 is SYDVKM. CDR3 size: 15 residues. CDR3 loop: CASSLFKLTNTEAFF. The CDR3, as DNA: TGTGCCAGCAGTTTATTTAAGCTGACGAACACTGAAGCTTTCTTT.

This rearrangement joins TRBV15 to TRBJ2-5; D is perhaps TRBD2 (6 bases). Trimming shortened V by 4 bases and J by 5 bases, and 11 bases separated the two germline ends. The CDR3 spans 13 residues. Germline-derived CDR1 and CDR2 are LNHNV and YYDKDF (reference sequence). For the CDR3, the DNA is TGTGCCACCAGCAAAGCCCGGGGGGAGACCCAGTACTTC. It is translated as CATSKARGETQYF. Combining the CDR3 with reference TRBV15 and TRBJ2-5 gives the whole variable domain DAMVIQNPRYQVTQFGKPVTLSCSQTLNHNVMYWYQQKSSQAPKLLFHYYDKDFNNEADTPDNFQSRRPNTSFCFLDIRSPGLGDTAMYLCATSKARGETQYFGPGTRLLVL.

The chain uses TRBV5-6 and TRBJ1-3, with TRBD1 as a possible D gene (6 bases). Trimming shortened V by 4 bases and J by 3 bases, and 11 bases separated the two germline ends. The length of the CDR3 is 14 residues. The V gene's germline CDR1 is SGHDT and CDR2 YYEEEE. CDR3 residues: CASSRQAGGNTIYF. The CDR3 DNA reads TGTGCCAGCAGCAGACAGGCGGGTGGAAACACCATATATTTT.

The genes are TRBV5-1 and TRBJ1-1; a possible D gene is TRBD1 (6 bases). Looked up from germline, CDR1 is SGHRS and CDR2 is YFSETQ. The V end was cut by 6 bases, the J end by 0 bases, with 18 bases between. The CDR3 is 16 residues long. CDR3 protein: CASNPRGGGMNTEAFF. For the CDR3, the DNA is TGCGCCAGCAACCCCCGAGGGGGAGGGATGAACACTGAAGCTTTCTTT.

The chain combines TRBV5-1 with TRBJ2-3; the D is unclear. Per the germline V gene, CDR1 is SGHRS and CDR2 is YFSETQ. The V end lost 2 bases, the J end lost 3 bases, and 13 bases lay between the germline ends. This CDR3 has 15 residues. The CDR3 nucleotides read TGCGCCAGCAGCTTTGAACGACCAACGACAGATACGCAGTATTTT. This translates into CASSFERPTTDTQYF.

The chain uses TRBV5-8 and TRBJ1-2; perhaps TRBD1 as D (6 bases). The V end lost 4 bases, the J end lost 4 bases, and 17 bases lay between the germline ends. Looked up from germline, CDR1 is SGHTS and CDR2 is YDEGEE. This CDR3 has 15 amino acids. CDR3: CASSPLRGPGYGYTF. The CDR3 nucleotides read TGTGCCAGCAGCCCGCTCCGGGGGCCCGGCTATGGCTACACCTTC. The complete variable domain, with remaining parts taken from reference TRBV5-8 and TRBJ1-2, reads EAGVTQSPTHLIKTRGQQATLRCSPISGHTSVYWYQQALGLGLQFLLWYDEGEERNRGNFPPRFSGRQFPNYSSELNVNALELEDSALYLCASSPLRGPGYGYTFGSGTRLTVV.

In DNA form, the CDR3 reads TGTGCCAGCGGTCGGAACACTGAAGCTTTCTTT. It translates to CASGRNTEAFF. The chain recombines TRBV9 with TRBJ1-1, with D uncertain. V was pared by 7 bases and J by 1 base, with 5 bases between. This CDR3 comprises 11 residues. Germline CDR1 and CDR2: SGDLS and YYNGEE.

This rearrangement joins TRBV7-2 to TRBJ2-5; 8 nucleotides line up with TRBD2. The CDR3 is 14 residues long. With 6 bases clipped from V and 5 bases from J, the junction kept 8 bases outside the gene matches. Germline assignment: CDR1 SGHTA and CDR2 FQGNSA. Written as DNA, the CDR3 is TGTGCCAGCAGTCGGAGGTCGGGGGGGGAGACCCAGTACTTC. It yields the protein CASSRRSGGETQYF.

The V call is TRBV6-5, the J call TRBJ1-2, with a tentative D call TRBD1 (5 bases). Germline V gene lookup returns CDR1 MNHEY and CDR2 SVGAGI. This CDR3 is built from 14 residues. Trimming removed 6 bases from V and 5 bases from J, with 16 bases in between. The CDR3 sequence is CASRDDRLSYGYTF. The CDR3 DNA is TGTGCCAGCAGGGACGACAGACTATCATATGGCTACACCTTC.

This chain uses TRBV9 with TRBJ1-2; 7 bases match TRBD1. CDR1 and CDR2 (germline): SGDLS, YYNGEE. This CDR3 has 15 amino acids. The V segment lost 2 bases and the J segment 2 bases; nucleotides outside the gene matches: 6. The CDR3: CASSVQDRMNYGYTF. CDR3 bases: TGTGCCAGCAGCGTTCAGGACAGGATGAACTATGGCTACACCTTC.

This chain connects TRBV24-1 to TRBJ1-2; 7 nucleotides agree with TRBD1. Germline V lookup: CDR1 KGHDR, CDR2 SFDVKD. The CDR3 runs 15 residues. V gave up 2 bases and J gave up 7 bases; unmatched junction bases: 9. The DNA for the CDR3 is TGTGCCACCAGTGATTCCCCTAGGGGGCGCGGTGGCTACACCTTC. It is translated as CATSDSPRGRGGYTF.

J is TRBJ1-5 and V is TRBV7-6; D is perhaps TRBD1 (5 bases). Germline V gene sequence: CDR1 SGHVS, CDR2 FNYEAQ. The CDR3 totals 17 residues. V shed 3 bases and J shed 4 bases, with 19 bases lying between them. CDR3 protein: CASSLGPWGVGNQPQHF. The CDR3, as DNA: TGTGCCAGCAGCTTGGGCCCTTGGGGGGTAGGTAATCAGCCCCAGCATTTT. Supplemented by reference TRBV7-6 and TRBJ1-5, the full variable domain reads GAGVSQSPRYKVTKRGQDVALRCDPISGHVSLYWYRQALGQGPEFLTYFNYEAQQDKSGLPNDRFSAERPEGSISTLTIQRTEQRDSAMYRCASSLGPWGVGNQPQHFGDGTRLSIL.

The J gene is TRBJ2-7, the V gene TRBV11-2; D unclear. The CDR3 is made up of 14 amino acids. CDR1 and CDR2 from the germline V gene are SGHAT and FQNNGV. V lost 5 bases and J 2 bases, leaving 13 bases between the germline ends. For the CDR3, the DNA is TGTGCCAGCAGCACTCCAAAGAGAACCTACGAGCAGTACTTC. Amino acids: CASSTPKRTYEQYF.

Comment on this clone: One end of the junction fails to match germline, which may point to a read error. This chain joins TRBV7-7 and TRBJ1-1; weak D call: TRBD1 (6 bases). This CDR3 is built from 13 residues. Germline CDR1 is SSHAT and CDR2 is FNYEAQ (reference sequence). The CDR3, as DNA: TGTGCTAGCAGCCAGGGGTTAGGCACTGAAGCTTTCTTT. Translating it yields CASSQGLGTEAFF.

The chain recombines TRBV2 with TRBJ2-2, with a tentative D call TRBD2 (6 bases). V was pared by 7 bases and J by 6 bases, with 15 bases between. Looked up from germline, CDR1 is SNHLY and CDR2 is FYNNEI. The CDR3 contains 14 residues. CDR3 sequence reads: CASIAPERAGELFF. CDR3 in DNA: TGTGCCAGCATCGCACCAGAGCGGGCCGGGGAGCTGTTTTTT.

The V and J genes are TRBV2 and TRBJ1-3, with D unresolved. Germline CDR1 and CDR2: SNHLY and FYNNEI. This CDR3 spans 14 amino acids. Trimming cost V 2 bases and J 2 bases, with 7 bases left between them. The CDR3 loop reads CASSELGAGNTIYF. As DNA, the CDR3 is TGTGCCAGCAGTGAATTGGGTGCTGGAAACACCATATATTTT.

The J gene is TRBJ1-1, the V gene TRBV12-3 or TRBV12-4; maybe TRBD1 (5 bases). The CDR3 length is 12 residues. Deletions cut 5 bases from V and 12 bases from J, with 16 bases between. CDR3 residues: CASSHLRQRSFF. DNA for the CDR3: TGTGCCAGCAGTCATCTGCGACAGAGATCTTTCTTT.

This rearrangement joins TRBV20-1 to TRBJ1-5; 7 bases map to TRBD1. This CDR3 is built from 10 residues. Germline V CDR1 and CDR2: DFQATT, SNEGSKA (reference sequence). With 8 bases clipped from V and 7 bases from J, the junction kept 2 bases outside the gene matches. CDR3 sequence reads: CSTGEQPQHF. The DNA for the CDR3 is TGCAGTACAGGGGAACAGCCCCAGCATTTT.

This chain connects TRBV23-1 to TRBJ2-2, with a tentative D call TRBD2 (6 bases). TRBV23-1 is designated an ORF whose function remains uncertain. The CDR3 sequence is 14 residues long. V gave up 0 bases and J gave up 4 bases, with 6 bases separating them. This CDR3 reads CASSQSGGTGELFF. The CDR3 nucleotides read TGCGCCAGCAGTCAATCGGGGGGCACCGGGGAGCTGTTTTTT.

The chain uses TRBV19 and TRBJ2-3; no clear D. This CDR3 is built from 13 residues. Trimming removed 8 bases at V and 6 bases at J, with 15 bases between. CDR1 and CDR2 from the germline V gene are LNHDA and SQIVND (reference sequence). This CDR3 is CASEWRAGDTQYF. CDR3 coding DNA: TGTGCCAGTGAGTGGCGAGCCGGGGATACGCAGTATTTT.

The chain couples TRBV4-2 to TRBJ1-1, with D possibly TRBD1 on 5 matching bases. V was clipped by 1 base and J by 0 bases, with 6 bases between them. The V gene's germline CDR1 is LGHNA and CDR2 YNFKEQ. This CDR3 spans 14 amino acids. This CDR3 is CASSQGGVNTEAFF. In DNA, the CDR3 is TGTGCCAGCAGCCAAGGGGGGGTGAACACTGAAGCTTTCTTT.

The chain has TRBV5-6 and TRBJ2-7, with 10 bases aligning to TRBD1. This CDR3 has 15 amino acids. Germline V gene data show CDR1 as SGHDT and CDR2 as YYEEEE. J lost 2 bases, V lost 4 bases, and 6 bases had no gene match. CDR3 loop: CASSATGTGAYEQYF. DNA of the CDR3: TGTGCCAGCAGCGCTACCGGGACAGGGGCCTACGAGCAGTACTTC.

This chain uses TRBV19 with TRBJ1-1, with 7 bases fitting TRBD1. Germline V gene lookup returns CDR1 LNHDA and CDR2 SQIVND (reference sequence). The trim removed 4 bases at V and 0 bases at J, leaving 11 bases unmatched. The CDR3 consists of 17 residues. The CDR3 DNA is TGTGCCAGTAGTAATAGGGGGACAGCTTACATGAACACTGAAGCTTTCTTT. Its translation is CASSNRGTAYMNTEAFF. Filled out from reference TRBV19 and TRBJ1-1, the complete variable domain reads DGGITQSPKYLFRKEGQNVTLSCEQNLNHDAMYWYRQDPGQGLRLIYYSQIVNDFQKGDIAEGYSVSREKKESFPLTVTSAQKNPTAFYLCASSNRGTAYMNTEAFFGQGTRLTVV.